A selection of T cell receptor beta chains follows, all from one sample in a study of blood T cell repertoires in COVID-19. Data came from immunoSEQ multiplex PCR; TCRdb stores just in-frame clones and leaves some out. In the table there are more than 300,000 clones, about 85% of which are singletons. Sample: PBMCs or T cells enriched from blood (not recorded which). The receptors come from a woman between 25 and 40 years old who had recovered from COVID-19. The CDR3 runs from the conserved cysteine through the conserved F or W. The D gene is left open where the match is weak. For some rows the clone size is stated as once, few or many, or as a class when expanded; others skip it.

j_gene	d_gene	v_gene	abundance	CDR3aa	CDR3nt
TRBJ1-1	.	TRBV7-9	.	CASTPIAGKNTEAFF	TGTGCCAGCACCCCGATCGCCGGGAAGAACACTGAAGCTTTCTTT
TRBJ2-7	.	TRBV2	.	CASSEPRRIYEQYF	TGTGCCAGCAGTGAACCGCGGAGAATCTACGAGCAGTACTTC
TRBJ1-5	.	TRBV29-1	.	CSAYLGSNQPQHF	TGCAGCGCCTATCTAGGAAGCAATCAGCCCCAGCATTTT
TRBJ2-5	.	TRBV6-5	.	CASRSGHLQETQYF	TGTGCCAGCAGGTCGGGACACCTCCAAGAGACCCAGTACTTC
TRBJ2-6	TRBD1	TRBV7-3	.	CASSPGTGLTGANVLTF	TGTGCCAGCAGCCCCGGGACAGGGCTTACTGGGGCCAACGTCCTGACTTTC
TRBJ2-5	TRBD1	TRBV5-4	.	CASSLGQRTGGETQYF	TGTGCCAGCAGCTTGGGGCAACGGACAGGGGGAGAGACCCAGTACTTC
TRBJ2-3	.	TRBV5-6	.	CASSLQGTDTQYF	TGTGCCAGCAGCTTGCAGGGCACAGATACGCAGTATTTT
TRBJ1-2	.	TRBV30	.	CAWSQQGFSNYGYTF	TGTGCCTGGAGTCAACAGGGATTTTCTAACTATGGCTACACCTTC
TRBJ2-1	TRBD2	TRBV27	.	CASSLLGLAGSNEQFF	TGTGCCAGCAGTTTACTGGGACTAGCGGGGAGTAATGAGCAGTTCTTC
TRBJ2-7	TRBD1	TRBV5-8	.	CASRQSGDRVFYEQYF	TGTGCCAGCAGACAATCCGGGGACAGGGTCTTCTACGAGCAGTACTTC
TRBJ1-2	.	TRBV5-1	few	CASSLGQNNYGYTF	TGCGCCAGCAGCTTGGGACAGAACAACTATGGCTACACCTTC
TRBJ1-1	.	TRBV19	once	CASSIVGRTEAFF	TGTGCCAGTAGTATAGTGGGCAGGACTGAAGCTTTCTTT
TRBJ1-1	.	TRBV11-2	.	CASSLDSLEAFF	TGTGCCAGCAGCTTGGACAGCCTTGAAGCTTTCTTT
TRBJ1-6	TRBD1	TRBV7-8	.	CASSHRDSGGSPLHF	TGTGCCAGCAGCCACAGGGACAGTGGAGGTTCACCCCTCCACTTT
TRBJ2-7	TRBD2	TRBV30	once	CAWSPGGQGSSYEQYF	TGTGCCTGGAGTCCGGGGGGGCAGGGGAGCTCCTACGAGCAGTACTTC
TRBJ2-7	.	TRBV6-4	.	CASSAAQGYEQYF	TGTGCCAGCAGTGCCGCACAGGGCTACGAGCAGTACTTC
TRBJ2-5	TRBD2	TRBV4-1	.	CASSQDRLAGEPTQYF	TGCGCCAGCAGCCAAGATAGGCTAGCGGGGGAACCCACCCAGTACTTC